Shown below are 26 T cell receptor beta chains from a single sample sequenced in a study of blood T cells in healthy people across ages. The authors ran a second PCR of about 6 to 11 cycles using a sample-barcoded 5' primer and a J-beta primer mix. TCRdb redid the calling of the 5' RACE reads with MiXCR, one entry per CDR3 protein. The sample consists of some 1.4 million distinct CDR3 sequences, around 42% of them appearing once. Input material: blood. The source is a woman aged 18-30 years in good health.

The sample holds many counts of this clonotype. V and J are TRBV5-1 and TRBJ2-1, with unresolved D. CDR3 length: 14 residues. Trimming shortened V by 5 bases and J by 5 bases, and 14 bases separated the two germline ends. Germline assignment: CDR1 SGHRS and CDR2 YFSETQ. CDR3 sequence (DNA): TGCGCCAGCAGTAGGTCCCTGGATAACAATGAGCAGTTCTTC. Translating gives CASSRSLDNNEQFF.

Concerning this clonotype: The junction departs from germline at one end; a sequencing error may be responsible. The chain links TRBV5-1 to TRBJ2-1; 8 bases are shared with TRBD2. The germline CDR1 and CDR2 sequences are SGHRS and YFSETQ. The CDR3 extends over 11 amino acids. As DNA, the CDR3 is TGCTCCAGCAGCTCGGGAGGGGAGCAGTTCTTC. Translating it yields CSSSSGGEQFF.

At least ten counts were recorded for this clonotype. This chain uses TRBV20-1 with TRBJ2-5; a possible D gene is TRBD2 (6 bases). The germline V and J ends were trimmed by 0 bases and 10 bases, with 18 bases remaining between them. The CDR3 totals 14 residues. The germline CDR1 and CDR2 sequences are DFQATT and SNEGSKA (reference sequence). CDR3: CSARDPVLASGQYF. The CDR3 DNA is TGCAGTGCTAGAGATCCGGTTCTAGCGTCGGGCCAGTACTTC.

The rearrangement links TRBV4-1 to TRBJ1-2; D remains unclear. The CDR3 totals 15 residues. V lost 0 bases and J lost 4, with 12 bases in between. CDR1 is MGHRA, CDR2 YSYEKL, per germline. CDR3 DNA: TGCGCCAGCAGCCAAGACGGGGTAGGAAGCTATGGCTACACCTTC. Its translation is CASSQDGVGSYGYTF.

As regards this clonotype: An end of the junction does not agree with germline; a read error may underlie this. J is TRBJ1-1 and V is TRBV20-1; weak D call: TRBD1 (5 bases). The CDR3 is made up of 13 amino acids. Germline V CDR1 and CDR2: DFQATT, SNEGSKA (reference sequence). The CDR3 nucleotides read TGTAGTGCTAGGAGAGGTAGGGGAACTGAAGCTTTCTTT. Amino acid sequence: CSARRGRGTEAFF.

This chain connects TRBV11-2 to TRBJ2-1; perhaps TRBD1 as D (5 bases). Trimming stripped 1 base from V and 8 bases from J, with 15 bases between. The CDR3 totals 15 residues. Germline CDR1 and CDR2: SGHAT and FQNNGV. For the CDR3, the DNA is TGTGCCAGCAGCTTAGGTCCCTCTAGGGGCGATGAGCAGTTCTTC. This translates into CASSLGPSRGDEQFF.

This rearrangement joins TRBV27 to TRBJ2-1; D gene uncertain. There are 14 residues in the CDR3. The V end lost 6 bases, the J end lost 9 bases, and 18 bases lay between the germline ends. CDR1 and CDR2 (germline): MNHEY, SMNVEV (reference sequence). DNA for the CDR3: TGTGCCAGCAGCGCTGGGGTACTCTTTCCTGAGCAGTTCTTC. Amino acids: CASSAGVLFPEQFF.

This clonotype occurred a few times. The CDR3 is CASSDRDLNYEQYF. The CDR3 nucleotides read TGTGCCAGCAGTGACCGGGACTTAAACTACGAGCAGTACTTC. The chain employs TRBV6-1 and TRBJ2-7; tentatively, D is TRBD2 (6 bases). Germline V gene sequence: CDR1 MNHNS, CDR2 SASEGT. This CDR3 is built from 14 residues. V was clipped by 3 bases and J by 3 bases, with 12 bases between them.

The rearrangement uses TRBV27 and TRBJ2-1; tentatively, D is TRBD2 (5 bases). V gave up 4 bases and J gave up 10 bases, with 14 bases separating them. Germline loops: CDR1 MNHEY, CDR2 SMNVEV (reference sequence). The CDR3 sequence is 13 residues long. The CDR3 sequence is CASSYYRDYEQFF. The CDR3 region has the DNA TGTGCCAGCAGTTACTACAGAGACTACGAGCAGTTCTTC.

The rearrangement links TRBV7-9 to TRBJ2-7, with D maybe TRBD2 (7 bases). The CDR3 is 16 amino acids. Between the trimmed V and J ends, which lost 1 base and 4 bases, there was a span of 17 bases. Per the germline V gene, CDR1 is SEHNR and CDR2 is FQNEAQ (reference sequence). CDR3 coding DNA: TGTGCCAGCAGCTTAGTAGGGGGGGACCCGAGATACGAGCAGTACTTC. Its translation: CASSLVGGDPRYEQYF. The variable domain in full, with the rest retrieved from reference TRBV7-9 and TRBJ2-7, is DTGVSQNPRHKITKRGQNVTFRCDPISEHNRLYWYRQTLGQGPEFLTYFQNEAQLEKSRLLSDRFSAERPKGSFSTLEIQRTEQGDSAMYLCASSLVGGDPRYEQYFGPGTRLTVT.

Turning to this clonotype: Just one base apart from a much larger clone, this may be a read error. The chain is built from TRBV12-3 or TRBV12-4 and TRBJ2-7; D gene unclear. CDR3 length equals 12 residues. V lost 6 bases, J lost 3 bases, and 9 bases lay in between. As DNA, the CDR3 is TGTGCCAGCAGCATCGCCCTCTACGAGCAGTACTTC. This sequence encodes CASSIALYEQYF.

This clonotype was detected ten times or more. The chain couples TRBV10-3 to TRBJ2-1; TRBD2 matches at 9 bases. Germline lookup yields CDR1 ENHRY and CDR2 SYGVKD. V gave up 8 bases and J gave up 7 bases; unmatched junction bases: 6. The CDR3 has 13 residues. As DNA, the CDR3 is TGTGCCATCCAGCGGGGGGCCTCAAATGAGCAGTTCTTC. Its translation: CAIQRGASNEQFF.

The chain links TRBV2 to TRBJ1-2, with TRBD1 identical over 9 bases. This CDR3 comprises 16 residues. J gave up 3 bases and V 4 bases, and 9 bases lay outside the gene matches. The germline V gene has CDR1 SNHLY and CDR2 FYNNEI. Here the CDR3 DNA reads TGTGCCAGCAGTGCCCGACAGGGGGATAAAGACTATGGCTACACCTTC. This gives the protein CASSARQGDKDYGYTF.

The chain joins TRBV5-1 to TRBJ2-7; 9 bases are shared with TRBD2. The CDR3 length is 15 residues. Germline V gene data show CDR1 as SGHRS and CDR2 as YFSETQ. J was trimmed by 3 bases and V by 2 bases; bases with no gene match: 6. CDR3 residues: CASSFWASGIYEQYF. As DNA, the CDR3 is TGCGCCAGCAGCTTTTGGGCTAGCGGGATCTACGAGCAGTACTTC.

This clonotype was seen more than once but under ten times. The V call is TRBV7-9, the J call TRBJ2-3, with D unresolved. This CDR3 comprises 16 residues. Trimming left V 6 bases short and J 3 bases short, with 19 bases between. Germline CDR1 reads SEHNR; CDR2 reads FQNEAQ (reference sequence). CDR3: CASSPTREVATDTQYF. The CDR3 DNA follows: TGTGCCAGCAGTCCAACTCGAGAGGTAGCTACAGATACGCAGTATTTT.

The chain couples TRBV7-2 to TRBJ2-7; 14 bases align to TRBD2. The CDR3 runs to 17 residues. V lost 5 bases, J lost 4 bases, and 10 bases stayed unmatched. The germline V gene has CDR1 SGHTA and CDR2 FQGNSA. The chain's CDR3 is CASSRGLAGALGYEQYF. The DNA for the CDR3 is TGTGCCAGCAGCCGGGGACTAGCGGGAGCCCTTGGGTACGAGCAGTACTTC.

This chain joins TRBV9 and TRBJ2-5; TRBD2 matches at 10 bases. Germline assignment: CDR1 SGDLS and CDR2 YYNGEE. V was pared by 3 bases and J by 1 base, with 9 bases of the junction left unmatched. The CDR3 runs to 17 residues. This chain's CDR3 is CASSAAPLAGSQETQYF. The CDR3 region has the DNA TGTGCCAGCAGCGCGGCCCCACTAGCGGGGTCCCAAGAGACCCAGTACTTC.

The chain combines TRBV15 with TRBJ2-3, with TRBD2 matching 7 bases. CDR3 length: 15 residues. CDR1 is LNHNV and CDR2 is YYDKDF in the germline V gene (reference sequence). The ends lost 4 bases at V and 2 bases at J; junction bases unmatched: 6. In nucleotides, the CDR3 is TGTGCCACCAGCACCGCTAGCGGATTCACAGATACGCAGTATTTT. It codes for CATSTASGFTDTQYF.

This clonotype was observed a few times. The rearrangement uses TRBV29-1 and TRBJ2-7, with 9 bases identical to TRBD2. V trimming: 6 bases; J trimming: 0 bases; junction bases outside the gene matches: 6. There are 14 residues in the CDR3. Germline loops: CDR1 SQVTM, CDR2 ANQGSEA. The CDR3 region is CSVGLAVSSYEQYF. The CDR3 nucleotides are TGCAGCGTGGGACTAGCTGTAAGCTCCTACGAGCAGTACTTC.

This clonotype was observed a few times. The chain employs TRBV29-1 and TRBJ1-5; TRBD1 matches at 8 bases. Germline CDR1 SQVTM, CDR2 ANQGSEA. After removal of 2 bases from V and 2 bases from J, the junction contained 5 bases not matched to a gene. The CDR3 runs 15 residues. The CDR3 sequence is CSVEFVGQGNQPQHF. CDR3 sequence (DNA): TGCAGCGTTGAATTCGTGGGACAGGGCAATCAGCCCCAGCATTTT.

This chain joins TRBV20-1 and TRBJ1-1; no clear D. V dropped 0 bases and J dropped 0 bases, with 14 bases sitting between them. The CDR3 is made up of 16 amino acids. From germline, CDR1 is DFQATT and CDR2 SNEGSKA (reference sequence). The CDR3 DNA follows: TGCAGTGCTAGAGATCGGGAGAACCCTATGAACACTGAAGCTTTCTTT. It yields the protein CSARDRENPMNTEAFF.

With respect to this clonotype: The junction departs from germline at one end; a sequencing error may be responsible. The rearrangement links TRBV7-9 to TRBJ2-4, with 9 bases matching TRBD2. The end of the DNA fits TRBJ2-7 better, so the J call may be wrong. CDR1 and CDR2 from the germline V gene are SEHNR and FQNEAQ (reference sequence). There are 15 residues in the CDR3. The DNA for the CDR3 is TGTGCCTGCAGCTTAGCACTAGCGGGCGGCTACGAGCAGTACTTC. Translating gives CACSLALAGGYEQYF.

The V and J genes are TRBV12-3 or TRBV12-4 and TRBJ2-7, with TRBD1 as a possible D gene (6 bases). The CDR3 loop spans 13 amino acids. The V gene lost 4 bases and the J gene lost 7 bases, with 14 bases spanning the gap. In DNA, the CDR3 is TGTGCCAGCAGTTGGGGGCAATCCCGTGAGCAGTACTTC. Protein: CASSWGQSREQYF.

The chain employs TRBV9 and TRBJ2-7, with D perhaps TRBD1 or TRBD2 (5 bases each). CDR1 is SGDLS, CDR2 YYNGEE, per germline. V was trimmed by 4 bases and J by 2 bases, leaving 19 bases between them. The CDR3 sequence is 16 residues long. CDR3 sequence reads: CASSRGTGPRTYEQYF. CDR3 nucleotides: TGTGCCAGCAGCCGAGGTACGGGGCCGAGAACCTACGAGCAGTACTTC.

This clonotype has just a few counts. The chain combines TRBV20-1 with TRBJ2-4; 7 bases are a match to TRBD2. Trimming took 0 bases from V and 8 from J; bases not matched to a gene: 13. CDR1 is DFQATT, CDR2 SNEGSKA, per germline (reference sequence). The CDR3 runs 16 residues. The CDR3 coding sequence is TGCAGTGCTAGAGACCGATCCGGGACTACTGGGGACATTCAGTACTTC. The encoded protein is CSARDRSGTTGDIQYF.

This clonotype was picked up a small number of times. This sequence joins TRBV10-3 and TRBJ1-5; D is uncertain. CDR1 is ENHRY, CDR2 SYGVKD, per germline. Trimming left V 0 bases short and J 6 bases short, with 18 bases between. CDR3 length equals 17 residues. CDR3 sequence: CAISESKGEAWTQPQHF. The CDR3 nucleotides read TGTGCCATCAGTGAGTCAAAAGGAGAAGCCTGGACTCAGCCCCAGCATTTT.